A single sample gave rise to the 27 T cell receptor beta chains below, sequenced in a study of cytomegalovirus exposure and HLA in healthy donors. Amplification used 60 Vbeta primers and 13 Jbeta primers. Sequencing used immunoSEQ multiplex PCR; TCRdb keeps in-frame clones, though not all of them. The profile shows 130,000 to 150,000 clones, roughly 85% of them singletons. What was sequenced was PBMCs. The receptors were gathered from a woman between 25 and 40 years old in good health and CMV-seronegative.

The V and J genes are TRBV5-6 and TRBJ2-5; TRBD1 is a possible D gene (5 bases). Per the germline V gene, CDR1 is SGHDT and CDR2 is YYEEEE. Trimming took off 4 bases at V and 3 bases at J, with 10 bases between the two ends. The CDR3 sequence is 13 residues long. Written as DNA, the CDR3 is TGTGCCAGCAGCCAGGGCCCTGAAGAGACCCAGTACTTC. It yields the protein CASSQGPEETQYF.

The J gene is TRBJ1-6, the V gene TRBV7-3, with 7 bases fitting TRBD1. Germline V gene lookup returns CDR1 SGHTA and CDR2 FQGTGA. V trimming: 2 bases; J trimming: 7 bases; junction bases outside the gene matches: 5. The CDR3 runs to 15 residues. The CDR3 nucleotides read TGTGCCAGCAGCTTACAAGCAGGGGGGAATTCACCCCTCCACTTT. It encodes CASSLQAGGNSPLHF. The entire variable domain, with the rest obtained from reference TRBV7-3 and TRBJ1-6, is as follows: GAGVSQTPSNKVTEKGKYVELRCDPISGHTALYWYRQSLGQGPEFLIYFQGTGAADDSGLPNDRFFAVRPEGSVSTLKIQRTERGDSAVYLCASSLQAGGNSPLHFGNGTRLTVT.

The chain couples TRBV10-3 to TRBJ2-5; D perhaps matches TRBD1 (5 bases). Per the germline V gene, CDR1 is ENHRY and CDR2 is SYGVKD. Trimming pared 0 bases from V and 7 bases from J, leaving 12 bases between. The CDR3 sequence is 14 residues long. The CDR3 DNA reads TGTGCCATCAGTGAGTCGAGCCAGGGAAGGACCCAGTACTTC. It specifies CAISESSQGRTQYF.

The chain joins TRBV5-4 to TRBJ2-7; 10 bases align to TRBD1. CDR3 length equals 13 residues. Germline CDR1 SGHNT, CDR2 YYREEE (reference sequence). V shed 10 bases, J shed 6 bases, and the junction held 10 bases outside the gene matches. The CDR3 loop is CASHPRDRGEQYF. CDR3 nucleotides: TGTGCCTCACATCCGAGGGACAGGGGCGAGCAGTACTTC. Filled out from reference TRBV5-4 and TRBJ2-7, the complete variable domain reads ETGVTQSPTHLIKTRGQQVTLRCSSQSGHNTVSWYQQALGQGPQFIFQYYREEENGRGNFPPRFSGLQFPNYSSELNVNALELDDSALYLCASHPRDRGEQYFGPGTRLTVT.

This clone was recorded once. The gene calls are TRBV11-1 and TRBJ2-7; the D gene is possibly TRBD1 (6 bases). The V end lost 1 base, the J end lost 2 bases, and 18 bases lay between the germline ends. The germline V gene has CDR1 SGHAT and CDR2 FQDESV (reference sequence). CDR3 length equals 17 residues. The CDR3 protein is CASSLVSTGTLAYEQYF. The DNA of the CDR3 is TGTGCCAGCAGCTTAGTTTCCACCGGGACATTAGCCTACGAGCAGTACTTC.

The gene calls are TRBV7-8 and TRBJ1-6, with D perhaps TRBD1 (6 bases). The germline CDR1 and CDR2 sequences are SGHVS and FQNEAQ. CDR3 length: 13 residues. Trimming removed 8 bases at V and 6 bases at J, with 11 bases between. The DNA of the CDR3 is TGTGCCAGCGGTATACAGGGTAATTCACCCCTCCACTTT. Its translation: CASGIQGNSPLHF.

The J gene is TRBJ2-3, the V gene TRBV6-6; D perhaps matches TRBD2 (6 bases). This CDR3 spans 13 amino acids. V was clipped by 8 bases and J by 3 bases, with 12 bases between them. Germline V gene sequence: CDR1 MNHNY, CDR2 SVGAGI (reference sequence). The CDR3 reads CASRRDFTDTQYF. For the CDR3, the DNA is TGTGCCAGCCGCCGGGACTTTACAGATACGCAGTATTTT.

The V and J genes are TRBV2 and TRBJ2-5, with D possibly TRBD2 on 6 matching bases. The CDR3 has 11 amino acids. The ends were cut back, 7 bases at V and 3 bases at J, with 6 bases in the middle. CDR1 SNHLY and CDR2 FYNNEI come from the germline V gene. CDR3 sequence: CASKREETQYF. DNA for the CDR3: TGTGCCAGCAAGCGGGAAGAGACCCAGTACTTC.

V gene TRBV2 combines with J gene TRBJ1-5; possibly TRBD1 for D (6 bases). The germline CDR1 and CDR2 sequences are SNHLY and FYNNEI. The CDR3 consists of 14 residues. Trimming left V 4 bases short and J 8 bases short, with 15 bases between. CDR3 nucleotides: TGTGCCAGCAGTGGGGCAGGGGAGTTAAAGCCCCAGCATTTT. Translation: CASSGAGELKPQHF.

CDR3 DNA: TGCAGCGTTGAAGGCCAGGGGGCCTACGAGCAGTACTTC. The encoded protein is CSVEGQGAYEQYF. This chain links TRBV29-1 with TRBJ2-7; 7 bases line up with TRBD1. This CDR3 is built from 13 residues. V lost 1 base, J lost 2 bases, and 2 bases stayed unmatched. Germline V lookup: CDR1 SQVTM, CDR2 ANQGSEA.

The CDR3 nucleotides are TGTGCCAGCTCACCCGTCTGGGACAGGAAATCCTCTGGAAACACCATATATTTT. As protein: CASSPVWDRKSSGNTIYF. The rearrangement joins TRBV18 to TRBJ1-3; 8 bases are shared with TRBD1. The junction had 10 bases not matched to a gene; V was cut back by 3 bases and J by 0 bases. CDR1 is KGHSH and CDR2 is LQKENI in the germline V gene. The CDR3 is 18 residues long. Full variable domain (rest looked up from reference TRBV18 and TRBJ1-3): NAGVMQNPRHLVRRRGQEARLRCSPMKGHSHVYWYRQLPEEGLKFMVYLQKENIIDESGMPKERFSAEFPKEGPSILRIQQVVRGDSAAYFCASSPVWDRKSSGNTIYFGEGSWLTVV.

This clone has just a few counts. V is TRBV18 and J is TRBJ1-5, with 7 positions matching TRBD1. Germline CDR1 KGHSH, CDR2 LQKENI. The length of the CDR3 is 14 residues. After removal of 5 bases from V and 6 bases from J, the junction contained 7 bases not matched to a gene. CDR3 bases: TGTGCCAGCTCAGAACAGGGGATCAGTCAGCCCCAGCATTTT. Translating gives CASSEQGISQPQHF.

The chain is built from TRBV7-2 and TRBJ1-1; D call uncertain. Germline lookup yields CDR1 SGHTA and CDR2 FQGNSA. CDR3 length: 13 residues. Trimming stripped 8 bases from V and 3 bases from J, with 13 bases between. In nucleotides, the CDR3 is TGTGCCAGCCTTGGTTGGAGTGACACTGAAGCTTTCTTT. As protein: CASLGWSDTEAFF.

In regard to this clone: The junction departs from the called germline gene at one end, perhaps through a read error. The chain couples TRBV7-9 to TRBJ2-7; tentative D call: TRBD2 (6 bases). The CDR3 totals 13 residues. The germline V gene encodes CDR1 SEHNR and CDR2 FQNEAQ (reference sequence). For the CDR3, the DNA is TGTTCCAGCAGCAAGGGGAGGCCCTACGAGCAGTACTTC. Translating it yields CSSSKGRPYEQYF.

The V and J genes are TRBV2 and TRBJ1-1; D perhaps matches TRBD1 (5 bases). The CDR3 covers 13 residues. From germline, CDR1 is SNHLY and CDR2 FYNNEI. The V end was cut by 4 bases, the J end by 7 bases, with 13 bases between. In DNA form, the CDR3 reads TGTGCCAGCAGTGGTCACGCGCAGGGTGAAGCTTTCTTT. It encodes CASSGHAQGEAFF.

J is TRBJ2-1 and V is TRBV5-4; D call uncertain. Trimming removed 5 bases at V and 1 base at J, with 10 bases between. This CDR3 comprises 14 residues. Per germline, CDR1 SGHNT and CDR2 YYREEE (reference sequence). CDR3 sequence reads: CASSPSQSYNEQFF. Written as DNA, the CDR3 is TGTGCCAGCAGTCCTAGTCAGTCCTACAATGAGCAGTTCTTC.

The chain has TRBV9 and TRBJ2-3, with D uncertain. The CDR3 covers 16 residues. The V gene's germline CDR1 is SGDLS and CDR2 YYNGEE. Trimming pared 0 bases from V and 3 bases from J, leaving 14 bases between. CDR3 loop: CASSVAGRGSTDTQYF. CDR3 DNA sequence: TGTGCCAGCAGCGTAGCCGGCCGAGGTTCGACAGATACGCAGTATTTT.

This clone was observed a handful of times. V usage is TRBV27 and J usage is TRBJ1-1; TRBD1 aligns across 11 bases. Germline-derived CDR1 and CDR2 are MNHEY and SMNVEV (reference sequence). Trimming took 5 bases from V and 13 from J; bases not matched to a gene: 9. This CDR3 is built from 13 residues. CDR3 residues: CASSPGTGGRIFF. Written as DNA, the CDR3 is TGTGCCAGCAGTCCCGGGACAGGGGGAAGGATTTTCTTT.

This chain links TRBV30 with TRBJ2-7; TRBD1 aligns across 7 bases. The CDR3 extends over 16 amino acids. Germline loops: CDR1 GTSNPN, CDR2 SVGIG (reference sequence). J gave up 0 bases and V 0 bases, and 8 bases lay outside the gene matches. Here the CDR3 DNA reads TGTGCCTGGAGTGTACGTGGCAGGGGGTTCTCCTACGAGCAGTACTTC. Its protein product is CAWSVRGRGFSYEQYF.

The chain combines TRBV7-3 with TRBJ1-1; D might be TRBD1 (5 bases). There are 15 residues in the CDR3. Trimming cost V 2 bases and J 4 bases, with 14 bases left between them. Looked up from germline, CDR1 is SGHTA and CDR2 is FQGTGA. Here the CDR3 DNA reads TGTGCCAGCAGCTTATTCGGGGGAGGGAGCACTGAAGCTTTCTTT. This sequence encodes CASSLFGGGSTEAFF. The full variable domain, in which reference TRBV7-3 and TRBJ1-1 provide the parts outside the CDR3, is GAGVSQTPSNKVTEKGKYVELRCDPISGHTALYWYRQSLGQGPEFLIYFQGTGAADDSGLPNDRFFAVRPEGSVSTLKIQRTERGDSAVYLCASSLFGGGSTEAFFGQGTRLTVV.

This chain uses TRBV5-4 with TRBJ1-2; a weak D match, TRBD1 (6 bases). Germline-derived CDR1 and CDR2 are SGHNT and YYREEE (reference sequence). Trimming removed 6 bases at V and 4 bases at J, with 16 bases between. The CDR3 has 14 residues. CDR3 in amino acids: CASKSNRALYGYTF. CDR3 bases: TGTGCCAGCAAGTCCAACAGGGCGCTCTATGGCTACACCTTC.

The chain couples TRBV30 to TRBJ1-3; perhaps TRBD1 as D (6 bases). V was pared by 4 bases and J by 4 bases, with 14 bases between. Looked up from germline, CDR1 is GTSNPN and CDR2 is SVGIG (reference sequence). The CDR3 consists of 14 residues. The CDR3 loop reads CAWTLGGWGNTIYF. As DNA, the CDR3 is TGTGCCTGGACCTTAGGGGGTTGGGGAAACACCATATATTTT.

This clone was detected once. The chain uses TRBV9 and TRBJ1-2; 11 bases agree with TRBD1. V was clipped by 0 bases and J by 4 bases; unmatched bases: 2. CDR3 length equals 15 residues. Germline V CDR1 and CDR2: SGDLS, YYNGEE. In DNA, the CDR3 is TGTGCCAGCAGCGTAGGGACAGGGGGCCCCTATGGCTACACCTTC. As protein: CASSVGTGGPYGYTF.

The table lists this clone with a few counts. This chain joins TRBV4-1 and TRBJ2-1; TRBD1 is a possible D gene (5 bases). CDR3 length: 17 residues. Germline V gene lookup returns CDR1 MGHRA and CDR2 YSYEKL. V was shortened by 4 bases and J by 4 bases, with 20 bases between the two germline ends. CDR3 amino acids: CASSPLGLGELYNEQFF. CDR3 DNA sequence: TGCGCCAGCAGCCCTTTGGGGTTAGGGGAACTTTACAATGAGCAGTTCTTC.

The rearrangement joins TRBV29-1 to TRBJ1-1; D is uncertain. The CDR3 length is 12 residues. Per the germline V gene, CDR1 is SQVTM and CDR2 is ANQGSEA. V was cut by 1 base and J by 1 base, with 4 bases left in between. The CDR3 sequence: CSVEAENTEAFF. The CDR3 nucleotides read TGCAGCGTTGAAGCAGAGAACACTGAAGCTTTCTTT. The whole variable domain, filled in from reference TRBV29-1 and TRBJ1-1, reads SAVISQKPSRDICQRGTSLTIQCQVDSQVTMMFWYRQQPGQSLTLIATANQGSEATYESGFVIDKFPISRPNLTFSTLTVSNMSPEDSSIYLCSVEAENTEAFFGQGTRLTVV.

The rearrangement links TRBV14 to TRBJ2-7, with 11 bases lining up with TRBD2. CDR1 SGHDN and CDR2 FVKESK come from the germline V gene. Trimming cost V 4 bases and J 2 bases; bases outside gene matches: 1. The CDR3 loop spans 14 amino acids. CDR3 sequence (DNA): TGTGCCAGCAGCCGTAGCGGGGGGGCCTACGAGCAGTACTTC. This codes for CASSRSGGAYEQYF.

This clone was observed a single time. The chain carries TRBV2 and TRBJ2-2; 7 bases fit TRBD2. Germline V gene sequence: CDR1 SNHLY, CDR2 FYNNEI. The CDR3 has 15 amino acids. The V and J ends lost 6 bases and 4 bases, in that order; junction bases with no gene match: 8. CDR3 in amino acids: CASRVTSVGTGELFF. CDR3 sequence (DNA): TGTGCCAGCAGGGTCACTAGCGTGGGCACCGGGGAGCTGTTTTTT. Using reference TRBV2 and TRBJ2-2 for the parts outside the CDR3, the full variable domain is EPEVTQTPSHQVTQMGQEVILRCVPISNHLYFYWYRQILGQKVEFLVSFYNNEISEKSEIFDDQFSVERPDGSNFTLKIRSTKLEDSAMYFCASRVTSVGTGELFFGEGSRLTVL.